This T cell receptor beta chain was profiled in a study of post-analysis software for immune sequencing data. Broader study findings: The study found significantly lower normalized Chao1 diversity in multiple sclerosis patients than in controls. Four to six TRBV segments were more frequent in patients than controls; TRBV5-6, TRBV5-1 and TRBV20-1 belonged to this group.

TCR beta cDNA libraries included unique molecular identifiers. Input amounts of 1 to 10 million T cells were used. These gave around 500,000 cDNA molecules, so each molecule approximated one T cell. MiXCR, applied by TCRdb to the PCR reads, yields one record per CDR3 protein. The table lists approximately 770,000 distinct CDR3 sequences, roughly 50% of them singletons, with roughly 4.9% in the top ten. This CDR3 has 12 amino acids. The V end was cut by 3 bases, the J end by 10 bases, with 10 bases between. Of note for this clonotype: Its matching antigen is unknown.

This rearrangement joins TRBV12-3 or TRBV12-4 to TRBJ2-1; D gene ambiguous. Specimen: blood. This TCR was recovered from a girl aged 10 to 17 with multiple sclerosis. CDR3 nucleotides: TGTGCCAGCAGTTTCTCCCCTCGGGAGCAGTTCTTC. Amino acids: CASSFSPREQFF.